This T cell receptor beta chain was found in a study of CD8 T cells in Susac syndrome. Sequencing of TCR beta was performed on blood CD8+ T cells and on blood CD4+ T cells. RNA in amounts of about 0.5 to 1 ug was reverse transcribed with random hexamers. Coverage of TCR beta CDR3 amplification by immunoSEQ multiplex PCR extended to 54 Vbeta and 13 Jbeta. TCRdb passed the immunoSEQ multiplex PCR reads through MiXCR, listing each CDR3 protein once. The sample shows approximately 300,000 distinct CDR3 sequences, almost 85% of them seen only once. The germline gives CDR1 SGDLS, CDR2 YYNGEE. Trimming stripped 4 bases from V and 7 bases from J, with 26 bases between. The CDR3 length is 17 residues.

The sample was CD8+ T cells from PBMCs. The rearrangement joins TRBV9 to TRBJ1-1, with D unresolved. The TCR was taken from a human donor with multiple sclerosis. In nucleotides, the CDR3 is TGTGCCAGCAGCCCCTACTCATTGCCCGCCAATTGGGTTGAAGCTTTCTTT. Amino acids: CASSPYSLPANWVEAFF. The full variable domain, its missing parts supplied by reference TRBV9 and TRBJ1-1, is DSGVTQTPKHLITATGQRVTLRCSPRSGDLSVYWYQQSLDQGLQFLIQYYNGEERAKGNILERFSAQQFPDLHSELNLSSLELGDSALYFCASSPYSLPANWVEAFFGQGTRLTVV.